These 27 T cell receptor beta chains were sequenced from one sample in a study of cytomegalovirus exposure and HLA in healthy donors. Researchers ran the PCR with 60 Vbeta and 13 Jbeta primers. This table comes from immunoSEQ multiplex PCR, and its TCRdb copy is limited to in-frame clones, with some not included. This sample carries 100,000 or so clones, around 74% of them seen once, and the ten largest clones take 7.5% to 10%. The sequenced material came from PBMCs. The receptor set was obtained from a middle-aged woman in good health and CMV-seropositive.

The chain carries TRBV15 and TRBJ2-3; 9 bases map to TRBD2. The germline CDR1 and CDR2 sequences are LNHNV and YYDKDF (reference sequence). The V segment lost 0 bases and the J segment 4 bases; nucleotides outside the gene matches: 8. CDR3 size: 17 residues. This CDR3 is CATSRDLFSGSSDTQYF. The CDR3 DNA is TGTGCCACCAGCAGAGATCTGTTTAGCGGGAGCTCAGATACGCAGTATTTT. The full variable domain, its missing parts supplied by reference TRBV15 and TRBJ2-3, is DAMVIQNPRYQVTQFGKPVTLSCSQTLNHNVMYWYQQKSSQAPKLLFHYYDKDFNNEADTPDNFQSRRPNTSFCFLDIRSPGLGDTAMYLCATSRDLFSGSSDTQYFGPGTRLTVL.

The chain links TRBV9 to TRBJ2-3; 9 bases fit TRBD2. CDR1 SGDLS and CDR2 YYNGEE come from the germline V gene. With V trimmed by 0 bases and J by 7 bases, 6 bases remained unmatched. The CDR3 covers 15 residues. CDR3 region: CASSVGGGGLNTQYF. As DNA, the CDR3 is TGTGCCAGCAGCGTAGGCGGGGGGGGCCTCAATACGCAGTATTTT.

This clone was recorded only once. The chain uses TRBV13 and TRBJ2-5; 10 bases line up with TRBD2. The V gene's germline CDR1 is PRHDT and CDR2 FYEKMQ (reference sequence). The V and J ends lost 6 bases and 4 bases, in that order; junction bases with no gene match: 17. This CDR3 comprises 18 residues. This CDR3 reads CASRRGGLAASRGETQYF. The DNA for the CDR3 is TGTGCCAGCAGACGAGGTGGACTAGCGGCGTCTCGGGGAGAGACCCAGTACTTC.

The chain couples TRBV19 to TRBJ1-1, with TRBD1 identical over 9 bases. This CDR3 region has 14 residues. Germline V gene sequence: CDR1 LNHDA, CDR2 SQIVND (reference sequence). Germline trimming cut 9 bases from V and 7 bases from J; bases unmatched to any gene: 12. The chain's CDR3 is CASKTQGAKFEAFF. The CDR3 DNA follows: TGTGCCAGCAAAACACAGGGGGCTAAATTTGAAGCTTTCTTT.

DNA for the CDR3: TGTGCCAGCTCACCACCCAACACAGATACGCAGTATTTT. It yields the protein CASSPPNTDTQYF. This rearrangement joins TRBV18 to TRBJ2-3; D is ambiguous. CDR1 and CDR2 from the germline V gene are KGHSH and LQKENI. Between the trimmed V and J ends, which lost 0 bases and 2 bases, there was a span of 3 bases. The CDR3 contains 13 residues.

V is TRBV18 and J is TRBJ2-3; 8 bases are shared with TRBD2. Germline values: CDR1 KGHSH, CDR2 LQKENI. After removal of 2 bases from V and 0 bases from J, the junction contained 4 bases not matched to a gene. The CDR3 totals 16 residues. The CDR3 DNA is TGTGCCAGCTCACCAATCGCTAGCGGGAGCACAGATACGCAGTATTTT. Amino acids: CASSPIASGSTDTQYF.

The chain uses TRBV7-9 and TRBJ2-5; D is possibly TRBD1 (7 bases). CDR1 and CDR2 (germline): SEHNR, FQNEAQ (reference sequence). The CDR3 runs to 13 residues. V was pared by 5 bases and J by 7 bases, with 14 bases between. The CDR3 loop reads CASSPQGRGTQYF. The CDR3 nucleotides are TGTGCCAGCAGCCCACAGGGGCGGGGGACCCAGTACTTC.

V usage is TRBV11-2 and J usage is TRBJ2-7; perhaps TRBD2 as D (5 bases). Trimming shortened V by 5 bases and J by 2 bases, and 16 bases separated the two germline ends. There are 15 residues in the CDR3. Per the germline V gene, CDR1 is SGHAT and CDR2 is FQNNGV. CDR3 nucleotide sequence: TGTGCCAGCAGCCCGAGGGTGGGGAGTCCCTACGAGCAGTACTTC. The encoded protein is CASSPRVGSPYEQYF.

This clone was counted between two and nine times. The genes are TRBV5-8 and TRBJ2-5; 10 bases line up with TRBD2. Trimming removed 5 bases from V and 3 bases from J; junction bases left unmatched: 7. Germline V CDR1 and CDR2: SGHTS, YDEGEE. This CDR3 is 15 amino acids long. The CDR3 loop reads CASSPNLAGEETQYF. The CDR3 coding sequence is TGTGCCAGCAGTCCGAATCTAGCGGGAGAAGAGACCCAGTACTTC.

The gene calls are TRBV6-1 and TRBJ2-1; 10 bases are a match to TRBD2. CDR1 MNHNS and CDR2 SASEGT come from the germline V gene. The CDR3 runs 17 residues. V shed 2 bases, J shed 3 bases, and the junction held 7 bases outside the gene matches. The CDR3 loop reads CASSELASGSGYNEQFF. The CDR3 DNA is TGTGCCAGCAGTGAACTGGCTAGCGGGAGTGGCTACAATGAGCAGTTCTTC.

The chain carries TRBV28 and TRBJ2-3, with TRBD2 as a possible D gene (6 bases). V lost 2 bases to trimming and J lost 6 bases, with 12 bases between them. The germline CDR1 and CDR2 sequences are MDHEN and SYDVKM. The CDR3 is 14 amino acids. Written as DNA, the CDR3 is TGTGCCAGCAGTTTACGCTTCCTAGCGGATACGCAGTATTTT. Its protein product is CASSLRFLADTQYF.

A single count supports this clone. The genes are TRBV5-1 and TRBJ2-2; 9 bases align to TRBD1. The CDR3 has 15 amino acids. The V gene end was trimmed by 5 bases and the J gene end by 3 bases; junction bases not matched to a gene: 5. Germline V lookup: CDR1 SGHRS, CDR2 YFSETQ. The CDR3 DNA reads as TGCGCCAGCAGGGTACAGGGGGCTCACACCGGGGAGCTGTTTTTT. Residues: CASRVQGAHTGELFF.

A word on this clone: Germline and junction disagree at one end, which may indicate a read error. V usage is TRBV2 and J usage is TRBJ2-7; TRBD1 matches 7 bases. Germline V lookup: CDR1 SNHLY, CDR2 FYNNEI. The CDR3 has 13 residues. CDR3 loop: CASKNQQGTIKRF. The CDR3 DNA reads TGTGCCAGCAAGAATCAACAGGGGACCATAAAGCGCTTC.

The rearrangement links TRBV6-1 to TRBJ2-7, with D perhaps TRBD1 (5 bases). This CDR3 has 14 amino acids. Germline V gene sequence: CDR1 MNHNS, CDR2 SASEGT. V was clipped by 4 bases and J by 6 bases, with 16 bases between them. The CDR3 reads CASSGYGSQGEQYF. The DNA of the CDR3 is TGTGCCAGCAGTGGATACGGGTCTCAGGGCGAGCAGTACTTC.

This clone has a single count. The DNA for the CDR3 is TGCAGTGCTAGACTCTTCAATGAGCAGTTCTTC. Protein sequence: CSARLFNEQFF. The V gene is TRBV20-1, the J gene TRBJ2-1; D uncertain. CDR3 length: 11 amino acids. Trimming stripped 2 bases from V and 6 bases from J, with 5 bases between. CDR1 and CDR2 (germline): DFQATT, SNEGSKA (reference sequence).

The genes are TRBV5-1 and TRBJ2-5; 7 nucleotides agree with TRBD2. The J call is uncertain, as TRBJ2-7 better fits the DNA end. The germline CDR1 and CDR2 sequences are SGHRS and YFSETQ. The CDR3 covers 17 residues. CDR3 DNA: TGCGCCAGCAGCTTGGCTGGGTCTAGCGGAGCCCCCTACGAGCAGTACTTC. It is translated as CASSLAGSSGAPYEQYF.

The chain combines TRBV18 with TRBJ1-1; D may be TRBD1 (6 bases). Germline loops: CDR1 KGHSH, CDR2 LQKENI. V was cut by 3 bases and J by 5 bases, with 25 bases left in between. CDR3 length: 18 amino acids. The CDR3 protein is CASSPLNLDSYEITEAFF. The CDR3 DNA is TGTGCCAGCTCACCCCTAAATTTGGACAGTTATGAGATAACTGAAGCTTTCTTT.

This chain connects TRBV28 to TRBJ1-5, with a tentative D call TRBD1 (5 bases). V gave up 3 bases and J gave up 0 bases, with 15 bases separating them. Germline V gene lookup returns CDR1 MDHEN and CDR2 SYDVKM. The CDR3 totals 17 residues. The CDR3 region is CASSFVRGLYSNQPQHF. CDR3 nucleotide sequence: TGTGCCAGCAGTTTTGTTAGGGGACTCTATAGCAATCAGCCCCAGCATTTT.

This clone was seen only a few times. The chain carries TRBV10-1 and TRBJ2-3, with D tentatively TRBD2 (5 bases). The CDR3 spans 14 residues. The V gene lost 6 bases and the J gene lost 2 bases, with 12 bases spanning the gap. Germline-derived CDR1 and CDR2 are WNHNN and SYGVQD (reference sequence). CDR3 protein: CASRRDSSTDTQYF. The CDR3 DNA follows: TGCGCCAGCAGGAGGGATTCGTCCACAGATACGCAGTATTTT.

This clone is a singleton in its sample. The chain employs TRBV29-1 and TRBJ2-7; 7 bases agree with TRBD1. Germline values: CDR1 SQVTM, CDR2 ANQGSEA. After removal of 4 bases from V and 3 bases from J, the junction contained 0 bases not matched to a gene. The CDR3 is 11 amino acids. For the CDR3, the DNA is TGCAGCGTTGGGGACAGCTACGAGCAGTACTTC. Translated, it gives CSVGDSYEQYF.

The chain carries TRBV5-4 and TRBJ1-1, with D unresolved. Germline V gene data show CDR1 as SGHNT and CDR2 as YYREEE (reference sequence). V lost 2 bases and J 0 bases, leaving 11 bases between the germline ends. The CDR3 covers 15 residues. The CDR3 coding sequence is TGTGCCAGCAGCTTCATGTCACTGGTGAACACTGAAGCTTTCTTT. Translation: CASSFMSLVNTEAFF.

V gene TRBV5-1 combines with J gene TRBJ2-7, with D possibly being TRBD2 (6 bases). The CDR3 contains 14 residues. The V and J ends lost 2 bases and 2 bases respectively, with 11 bases between them. CDR1 SGHRS and CDR2 YFSETQ come from the germline V gene. The CDR3 spells CASSLAGATYEQYF. DNA of the CDR3: TGCGCCAGCAGCTTAGCGGGCGCCACCTACGAGCAGTACTTC.

The chain has TRBV7-8 and TRBJ2-7; TRBD2 might be the D (6 bases). CDR1 SGHVS and CDR2 FQNEAQ come from the germline V gene. The CDR3 is made up of 15 amino acids. Trimming pared 5 bases from V and 2 bases from J, leaving 16 bases between. CDR3: CASSRRGLFAYEQYF. CDR3 DNA sequence: TGTGCCAGCAGCCGGCGGGGATTGTTCGCCTACGAGCAGTACTTC.

This clone has only a few counts. The rearrangement uses TRBV7-9 and TRBJ2-6, with D maybe TRBD1 (6 bases). The CDR3 runs 18 residues. Germline loops: CDR1 SEHNR, CDR2 FQNEAQ (reference sequence). Trimming pared 9 bases from V and 1 base from J, leaving 22 bases between. DNA of the CDR3: TGTGCCAGTACCCGACGAGGGGGACCAGGGTCTGGGGCCAACGTCCTGACTTTC. Translating gives CASTRRGGPGSGANVLTF.

This clone appeared once. The chain joins TRBV6-5 to TRBJ2-1; 11 bases line up with TRBD2. The germline V gene has CDR1 MNHEY and CDR2 SVGAGI. The CDR3 is 14 residues long. With 6 bases clipped from V and 8 bases from J, the junction kept 6 bases outside the gene matches. The CDR3 DNA reads TGTGCCAGCAGGACTAGCGGGGTTTTGGATGAGCAGTTCTTC. Its translation: CASRTSGVLDEQFF.

The genes are TRBV19 and TRBJ2-4, with 7 bases fitting TRBD1. Germline V gene sequence: CDR1 LNHDA, CDR2 SQIVND (reference sequence). After removal of 6 bases from V and 0 bases from J, the junction contained 5 bases not matched to a gene. This CDR3 region has 15 residues. The DNA of the CDR3 is TGTGCCAGTAGCTATCAGGGGGTAGCCAAAAACATTCAGTACTTC. Translated: CASSYQGVAKNIQYF.

The rearrangement links TRBV5-1 to TRBJ2-3; 8 positions match TRBD1. V dropped 0 bases and J dropped 6; count of bases not matched to a gene: 6. Germline CDR1 is SGHRS and CDR2 is YFSETQ. The CDR3 has 15 residues. CDR3 loop: CASSLASTGGDTQYF. The CDR3 DNA reads as TGCGCCAGCAGCTTGGCAAGTACAGGGGGGGATACGCAGTATTTT.